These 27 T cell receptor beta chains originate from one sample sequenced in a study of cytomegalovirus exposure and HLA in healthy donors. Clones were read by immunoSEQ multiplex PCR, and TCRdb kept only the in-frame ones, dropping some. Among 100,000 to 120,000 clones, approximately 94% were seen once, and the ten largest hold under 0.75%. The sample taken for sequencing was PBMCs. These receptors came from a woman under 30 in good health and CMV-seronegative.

DNA of the CDR3: TGTGCCACCACTGCGAGTAACTATGGCTACACCTTC. Its protein product is CATTASNYGYTF. The chain joins TRBV5-4 to TRBJ1-2; D unresolved. CDR1 and CDR2 (germline): SGHNT, YYREEE (reference sequence). The CDR3 is 12 residues long. V was trimmed by 9 bases and J by 1 base, leaving 10 bases between them. The complete variable domain, with remaining parts taken from reference TRBV5-4 and TRBJ1-2, reads ETGVTQSPTHLIKTRGQQVTLRCSSQSGHNTVSWYQQALGQGPQFIFQYYREEENGRGNFPPRFSGLQFPNYSSELNVNALELDDSALYLCATTASNYGYTFGSGTRLTVV.

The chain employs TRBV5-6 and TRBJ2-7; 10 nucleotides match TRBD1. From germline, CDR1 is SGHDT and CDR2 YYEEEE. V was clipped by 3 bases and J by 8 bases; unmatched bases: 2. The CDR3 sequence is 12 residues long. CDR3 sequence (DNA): TGTGCCAGCAGCTCCGACAGGGGGCAGCAGTACTTC. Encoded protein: CASSSDRGQQYF.

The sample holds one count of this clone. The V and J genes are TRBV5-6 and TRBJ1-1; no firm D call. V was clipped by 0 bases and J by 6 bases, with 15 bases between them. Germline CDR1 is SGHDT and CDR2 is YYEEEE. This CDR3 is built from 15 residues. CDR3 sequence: CASSLGTVPSAEAFF. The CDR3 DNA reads TGTGCCAGCAGCTTGGGCACAGTACCTTCGGCTGAAGCTTTCTTT.

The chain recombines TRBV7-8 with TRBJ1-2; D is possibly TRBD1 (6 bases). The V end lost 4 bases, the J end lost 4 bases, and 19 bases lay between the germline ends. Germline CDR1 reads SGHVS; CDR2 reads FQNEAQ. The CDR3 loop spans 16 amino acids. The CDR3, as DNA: TGTGCCAGCAGCTCCAGACCTTACAGGGATGGCTATGGCTACACCTTC. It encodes CASSSRPYRDGYGYTF.

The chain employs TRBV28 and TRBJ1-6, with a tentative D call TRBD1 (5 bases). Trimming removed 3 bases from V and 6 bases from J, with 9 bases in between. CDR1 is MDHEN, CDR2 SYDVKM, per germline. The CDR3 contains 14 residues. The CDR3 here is CASSFRVPNSPLHF. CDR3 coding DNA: TGTGCCAGCAGTTTCAGGGTCCCTAATTCACCCCTCCACTTT.

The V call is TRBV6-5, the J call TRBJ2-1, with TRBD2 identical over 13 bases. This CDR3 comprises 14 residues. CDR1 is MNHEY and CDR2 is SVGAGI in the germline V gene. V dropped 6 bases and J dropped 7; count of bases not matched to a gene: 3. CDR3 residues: CASRGTSGVNEQFF. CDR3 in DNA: TGTGCCAGCAGAGGGACTAGCGGGGTAAATGAGCAGTTCTTC.

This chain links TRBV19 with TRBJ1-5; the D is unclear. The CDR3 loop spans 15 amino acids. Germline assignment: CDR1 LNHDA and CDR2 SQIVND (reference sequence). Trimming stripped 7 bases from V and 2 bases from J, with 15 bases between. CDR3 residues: CASNLGEVGNQPQHF. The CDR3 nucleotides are TGTGCCAGTAACTTGGGAGAGGTCGGCAATCAGCCCCAGCATTTT.

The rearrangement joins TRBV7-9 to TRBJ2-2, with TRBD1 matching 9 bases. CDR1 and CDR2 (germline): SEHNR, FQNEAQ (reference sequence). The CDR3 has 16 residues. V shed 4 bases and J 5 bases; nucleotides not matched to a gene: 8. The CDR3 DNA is TGTGCCAGCAGCTCAGGTCCCGGGACAGGGACCGGGGAGCTGTTTTTT. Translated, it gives CASSSGPGTGTGELFF. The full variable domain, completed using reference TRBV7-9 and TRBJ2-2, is DTGVSQNPRHKITKRGQNVTFRCDPISEHNRLYWYRQTLGQGPEFLTYFQNEAQLEKSRLLSDRFSAERPKGSFSTLEIQRTEQGDSAMYLCASSSGPGTGTGELFFGEGSRLTVL.

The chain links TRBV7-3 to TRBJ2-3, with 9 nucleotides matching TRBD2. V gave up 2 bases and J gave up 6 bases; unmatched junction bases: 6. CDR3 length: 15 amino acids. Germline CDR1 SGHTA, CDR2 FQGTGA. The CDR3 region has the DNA TGTGCCAGCAGCTTACGCGGGGGGGCAACGGATACGCAGTATTTT. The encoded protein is CASSLRGGATDTQYF.

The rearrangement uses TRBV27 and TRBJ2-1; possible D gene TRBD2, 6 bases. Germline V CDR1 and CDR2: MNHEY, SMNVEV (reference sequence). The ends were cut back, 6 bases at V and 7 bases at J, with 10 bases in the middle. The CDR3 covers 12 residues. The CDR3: CASRWGRNEQFF. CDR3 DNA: TGTGCCAGCAGATGGGGGAGGAATGAGCAGTTCTTC.

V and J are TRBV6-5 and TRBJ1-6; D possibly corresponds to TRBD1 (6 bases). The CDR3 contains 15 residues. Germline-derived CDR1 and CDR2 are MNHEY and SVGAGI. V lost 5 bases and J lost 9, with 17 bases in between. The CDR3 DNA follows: TGTGCCAGCAGTCCGGAGGGGGGGCTAAGTTCACCCCTCCACTTT. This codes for CASSPEGGLSSPLHF.

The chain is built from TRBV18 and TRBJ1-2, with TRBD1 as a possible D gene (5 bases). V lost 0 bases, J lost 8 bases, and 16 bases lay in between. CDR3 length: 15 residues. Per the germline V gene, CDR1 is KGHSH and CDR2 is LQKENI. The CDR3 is CASSPPNAGGVGYTF. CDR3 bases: TGTGCCAGCTCACCACCGAATGCGGGGGGGGTCGGCTACACCTTC.

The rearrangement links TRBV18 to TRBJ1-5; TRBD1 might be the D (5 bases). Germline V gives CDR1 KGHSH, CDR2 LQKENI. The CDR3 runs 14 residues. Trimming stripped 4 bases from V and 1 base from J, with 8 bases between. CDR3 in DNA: TGTGCCAGCTCACAGGGACTGAGCAATCAGCCCCAGCATTTT. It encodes CASSQGLSNQPQHF.

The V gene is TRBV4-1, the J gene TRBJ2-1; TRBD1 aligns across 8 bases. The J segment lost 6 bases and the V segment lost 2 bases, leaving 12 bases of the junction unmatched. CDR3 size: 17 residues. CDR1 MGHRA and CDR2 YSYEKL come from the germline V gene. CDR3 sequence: CASSQNPRQGNLNEQFF. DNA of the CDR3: TGCGCCAGCAGCCAAAACCCTAGACAGGGGAATCTCAATGAGCAGTTCTTC.

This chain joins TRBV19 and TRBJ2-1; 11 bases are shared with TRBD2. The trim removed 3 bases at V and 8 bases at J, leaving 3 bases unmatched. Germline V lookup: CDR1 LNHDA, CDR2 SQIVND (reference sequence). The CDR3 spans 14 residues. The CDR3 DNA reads TGTGCCAGTAGTATTAGCGGGGGGGCCTATGAGCAGTTCTTC. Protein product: CASSISGGAYEQFF. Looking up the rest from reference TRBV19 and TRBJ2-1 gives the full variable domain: DGGITQSPKYLFRKEGQNVTLSCEQNLNHDAMYWYRQDPGQGLRLIYYSQIVNDFQKGDIAEGYSVSREKKESFPLTVTSAQKNPTAFYLCASSISGGAYEQFFGPGTRLTVL.

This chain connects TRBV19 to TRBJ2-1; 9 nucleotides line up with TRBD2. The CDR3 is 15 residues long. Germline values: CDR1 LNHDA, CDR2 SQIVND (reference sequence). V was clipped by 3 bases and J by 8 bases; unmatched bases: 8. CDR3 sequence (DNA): TGTGCCAGTAGTATTCAGGCGGGGGGGAGGTATGAGCAGTTCTTC. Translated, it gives CASSIQAGGRYEQFF.

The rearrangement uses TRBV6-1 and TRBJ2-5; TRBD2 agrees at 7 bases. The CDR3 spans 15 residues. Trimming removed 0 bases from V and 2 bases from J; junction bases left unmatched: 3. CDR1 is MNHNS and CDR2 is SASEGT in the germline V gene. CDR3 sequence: CASSEARLAQETQYF. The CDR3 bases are TGTGCCAGCAGTGAAGCGAGACTAGCTCAAGAGACCCAGTACTTC.

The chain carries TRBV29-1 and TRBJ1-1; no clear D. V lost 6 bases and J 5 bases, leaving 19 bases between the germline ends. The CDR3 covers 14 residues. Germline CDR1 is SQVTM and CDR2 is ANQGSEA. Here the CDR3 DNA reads TGCAGCGTCCCGAAGGAGGGAGGTGGTACTGAAGCTTTCTTT. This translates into CSVPKEGGGTEAFF.

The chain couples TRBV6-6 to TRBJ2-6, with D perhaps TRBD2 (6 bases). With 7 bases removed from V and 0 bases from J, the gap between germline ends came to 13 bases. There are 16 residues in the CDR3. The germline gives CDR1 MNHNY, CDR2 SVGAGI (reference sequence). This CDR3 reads CASMGTVYSGANVLTF. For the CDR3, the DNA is TGTGCCAGCATGGGGACTGTATACTCTGGGGCCAACGTCCTGACTTTC.

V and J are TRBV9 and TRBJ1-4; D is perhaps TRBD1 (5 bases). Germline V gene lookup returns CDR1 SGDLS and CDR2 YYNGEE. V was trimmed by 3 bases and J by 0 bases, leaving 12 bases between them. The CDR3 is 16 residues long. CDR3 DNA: TGTGCCAGCAGCGCCGGACACCGGGCAACTAATGAAAAACTGTTTTTT. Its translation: CASSAGHRATNEKLFF.

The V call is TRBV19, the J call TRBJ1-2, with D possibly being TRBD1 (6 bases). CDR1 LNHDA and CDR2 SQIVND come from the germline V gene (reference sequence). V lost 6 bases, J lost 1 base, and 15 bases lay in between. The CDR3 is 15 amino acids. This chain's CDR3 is CASSRTVTSNYGYTF. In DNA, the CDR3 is TGTGCCAGTAGCCGGACAGTAACCAGTAACTATGGCTACACCTTC.

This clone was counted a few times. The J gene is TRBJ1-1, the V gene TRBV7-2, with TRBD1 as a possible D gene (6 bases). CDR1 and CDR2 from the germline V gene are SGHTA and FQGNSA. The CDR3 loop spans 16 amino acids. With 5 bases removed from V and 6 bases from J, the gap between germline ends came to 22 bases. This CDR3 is CASSPGGRGRSAEAFF. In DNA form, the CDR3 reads TGTGCCAGCAGCCCGGGGGGCCGGGGGCGATCGGCTGAAGCTTTCTTT.

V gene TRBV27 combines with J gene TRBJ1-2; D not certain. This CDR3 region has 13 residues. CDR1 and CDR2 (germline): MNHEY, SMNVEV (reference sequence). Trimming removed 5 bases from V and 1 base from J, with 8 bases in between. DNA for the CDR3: TGTGCCAGCAGTGGCGCAGGTAACTATGGCTACACCTTC. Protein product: CASSGAGNYGYTF.

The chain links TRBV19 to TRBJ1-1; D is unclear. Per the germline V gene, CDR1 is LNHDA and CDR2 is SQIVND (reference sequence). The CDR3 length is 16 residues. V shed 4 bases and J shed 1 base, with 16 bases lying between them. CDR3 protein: CASSTREFSGNTEAFF. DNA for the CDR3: TGTGCCAGTAGTACCCGGGAGTTCTCTGGGAACACTGAAGCTTTCTTT. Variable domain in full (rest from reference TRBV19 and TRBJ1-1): DGGITQSPKYLFRKEGQNVTLSCEQNLNHDAMYWYRQDPGQGLRLIYYSQIVNDFQKGDIAEGYSVSREKKESFPLTVTSAQKNPTAFYLCASSTREFSGNTEAFFGQGTRLTVV.

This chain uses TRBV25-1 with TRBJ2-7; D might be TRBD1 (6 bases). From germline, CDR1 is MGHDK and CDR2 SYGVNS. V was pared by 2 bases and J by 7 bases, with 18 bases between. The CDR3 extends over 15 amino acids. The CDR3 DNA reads TGTGCCAGCAGTGAAAACAGGGTCCCCTTACGTGAGCAGTACTTC. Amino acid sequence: CASSENRVPLREQYF.

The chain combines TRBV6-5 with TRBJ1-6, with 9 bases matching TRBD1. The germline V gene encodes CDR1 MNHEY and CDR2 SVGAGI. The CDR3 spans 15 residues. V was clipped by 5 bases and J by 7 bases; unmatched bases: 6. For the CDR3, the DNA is TGTGCCAGCAGTCCCGCGGGACAGGGAAATTCACCCCTCCACTTT. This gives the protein CASSPAGQGNSPLHF.

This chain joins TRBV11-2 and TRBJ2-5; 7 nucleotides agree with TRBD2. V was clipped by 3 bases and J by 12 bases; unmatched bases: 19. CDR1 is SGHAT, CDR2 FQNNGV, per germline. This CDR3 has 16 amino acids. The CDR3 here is CASSLSPGSLAAPEYF. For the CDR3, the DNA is TGTGCCAGCAGCTTGTCTCCCGGGTCTCTAGCGGCACCAGAGTACTTC.